The 10 T cell receptor beta chains presented below share a single source sample, sequenced in a study of CD8 T cells in ankylosing spondylitis. Each CDR3 protein gets one entry after TCRdb re-called the 5' RACE reads with MiXCR. The sample records about 140,000 distinct CDR3 sequences, 30% to 40% being singletons. Input material: synovial fluid, either unsorted or a sorted T cell fraction (not recorded which). The receptors originated from a male donor with ankylosing spondylitis.

This clonotype was detected ten times or more. The rearrangement links TRBV6-1 to TRBJ1-5, with D perhaps matching TRBD1 (6 bases). CDR1 is MNHNS and CDR2 is SASEGT in the germline V gene. CDR3 length equals 15 residues. Deletions cut 5 bases from V and 4 bases from J, with 15 bases between. Written as DNA, the CDR3 is TGTGCCAGCAGTCCCCAGGGTCAGGGGAATCAGCCCCAGCATTTT. Translated, it gives CASSPQGQGNQPQHF.

This chain connects TRBV28 to TRBJ1-5; D gene unclear. The CDR3 loop spans 14 amino acids. V lost 6 bases and J 3 bases, leaving 12 bases between the germline ends. Germline CDR1 and CDR2: MDHEN and SYDVKM. CDR3 in DNA: TGTGCCAGCAGGGAGAGACTGGTCAATCAGCCCCAGCATTTT. Its protein product is CASRERLVNQPQHF.

The chain employs TRBV12-3 or TRBV12-4 and TRBJ2-3, with 9 bases fitting TRBD2. This CDR3 is 18 amino acids long. The V segment lost 6 bases and the J segment 5 bases; nucleotides outside the gene matches: 18. CDR3 region: CASSPIHGGGASGDTQYF. CDR3 bases: TGTGCCAGCAGCCCTATTCACGGCGGGGGGGCCTCAGGAGATACGCAGTATTTT.

This clonotype was observed a few times. V usage is TRBV14 and J usage is TRBJ1-2; TRBD1 might be the D (5 bases). The CDR3 is 14 residues long. With 4 bases removed from V and 4 bases from J, the gap between germline ends came to 13 bases. In germline, CDR1 is SGHDN, CDR2 FVKESK. CDR3 in DNA: TGTGCCAGCAGCCCCCGGGGGTTTGCCTATGGCTACACCTTC. Translated, it gives CASSPRGFAYGYTF.

The rearrangement joins TRBV18 to TRBJ2-6; D remains unclear. V lost 0 bases, J lost 5 bases, and 8 bases lay in between. The V gene's germline CDR1 is KGHSH and CDR2 LQKENI. This CDR3 contains 15 residues. The CDR3 DNA sequence: TGTGCCAGCTCACCACCGCTCCTCCGGGCCAACGTCCTGACTTTC. It specifies CASSPPLLRANVLTF.

The chain joins TRBV2 to TRBJ2-2, with D possibly matching TRBD1 (6 bases). CDR1 is SNHLY, CDR2 FYNNEI, per germline. The CDR3 consists of 12 residues. The CDR3 loop reads CSGRGETGELFF. As DNA, the CDR3 is TGTTCGGGCAGGGGAGAGACCGGGGAGCTGTTTTTT.

This clonotype has more than one count but fewer than ten. V and J are TRBV3-1 and TRBJ1-1, with a weak D call TRBD1 (5 bases). The CDR3 extends over 13 amino acids. The V gene lost 1 base and the J gene lost 9 bases, with 12 bases spanning the gap. Germline assignment: CDR1 LGHDT and CDR2 YNNKEL (reference sequence). CDR3 DNA: TGTGCCAGCAGCCAAGGAGGGACGGCCCAAGCTTTCTTT. It encodes CASSQGGTAQAFF. Based on the CDR3 plus reference TRBV3-1 and TRBJ1-1, the full variable domain is DTAVSQTPKYLVTQMGNDKSIKCEQNLGHDTMYWYKQDSKKFLKIMFSYNNKELIINETVPNRFSPKSPDKAHLNLHINSLELGDSAVYFCASSQGGTAQAFFGQGTRLTVV.

The chain links TRBV14 to TRBJ2-1, with 7 bases that match TRBD1. Germline loops: CDR1 SGHDN, CDR2 FVKESK. This CDR3 is built from 16 residues. V trimming: 5 bases; J trimming: 0 bases; junction bases outside the gene matches: 7. The CDR3 region is CASSARGISSYNEQFF. The CDR3 bases are TGTGCCAGCAGCGCCAGGGGGATAAGCTCCTACAATGAGCAGTTCTTC.

The V gene is TRBV6-2 or TRBV6-3, the J gene TRBJ2-7; TRBD1 or TRBD2 may be the D gene (5 bases each). The germline V gene has CDR1 MNHEY and CDR2 SVGEGT. The CDR3 runs to 15 residues. Trimming removed 5 bases from V and 3 bases from J, with 17 bases in between. This CDR3 reads CASSGTAQTSYEQYF. The CDR3 nucleotides read TGTGCCAGCAGTGGGACGGCCCAAACAAGCTACGAGCAGTACTTC.

This sequence joins TRBV5-6 and TRBJ1-5; D gene uncertain. CDR3 length: 13 amino acids. The germline V and J ends were trimmed by 4 bases and 1 base, with 6 bases remaining between them. Germline CDR1 is SGHDT and CDR2 is YYEEEE. The CDR3 region has the DNA TGTGCCAGCAGCATAAAGAGCAATCAGCCCCAGCATTTT. Its translation is CASSIKSNQPQHF.